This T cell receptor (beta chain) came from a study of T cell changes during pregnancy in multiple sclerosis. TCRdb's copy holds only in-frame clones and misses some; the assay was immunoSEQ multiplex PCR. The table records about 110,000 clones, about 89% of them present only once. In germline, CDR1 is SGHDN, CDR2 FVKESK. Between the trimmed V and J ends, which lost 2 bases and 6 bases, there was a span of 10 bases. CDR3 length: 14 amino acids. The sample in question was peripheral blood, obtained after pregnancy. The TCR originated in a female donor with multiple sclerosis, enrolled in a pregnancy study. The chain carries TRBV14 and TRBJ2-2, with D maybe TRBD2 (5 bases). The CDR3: CASSQFGVAGELFF. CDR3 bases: TGTGCCAGCAGCCAATTCGGGGTAGCCGGGGAGCTGTTTTTT.